This is a list of T cell receptor beta chains from one sample in a study of cytomegalovirus exposure and HLA in healthy donors. Here immunoSEQ multiplex PCR was the method, and the copy in TCRdb shows in-frame clones only, minus some. The sample consists of some 150,000 clones, 75% to 80% of them appearing once. The sequenced material came from PBMCs. These receptors all come from a man aged 35-49 years in good health and CMV-seropositive. Each CDR3 is given with its conserved first and last residue. The D gene is left open where the match is weak. The size entry is marked missing in some rows and otherwise reads once, few, many or a size class.

j_call d_call v_call clone_size cdr3_aa cdr3_nt
TRBJ2-4 TRBD2 TRBV28 - CASSSSGSSKNSQYF TGTGCCAGCAGCTCCAGCGGGAGTAGCAAAAACAGTCAGTACTTC
TRBJ2-4 - TRBV25-1 few CASSEYVAVENIQYF TGTGCCAGCAGTGAATATGTAGCTGTAGAAAACATTCAGTACTTC
TRBJ1-2 - TRBV2 - CATTLSRDGYTF TGTGCCACTACCCTCAGCAGGGATGGCTACACCTTC
TRBJ2-7 TRBD2 TRBV27 - CASSLWGGRAREQYF TGTGCCAGCAGTTTATGGGGCGGGAGGGCCCGCGAGCAGTACTTC
TRBJ1-4 TRBD1 TRBV5-4 - CASSLTGTGYEKLFF TGTGCCAGCAGCTTAACCGGGACAGGGTATGAAAAACTGTTTTTT
TRBJ2-1 - TRBV5-4 - CASLGGSYNEQFF TGTGCCAGCCTTGGGGGGAGTTACAATGAGCAGTTCTTC
TRBJ2-7 - TRBV5-4 - CASSLGVGTARGQYF TGTGCCAGCAGCTTGGGAGTCGGGACTGCCCGGGGGCAGTACTTC
TRBJ1-2 - TRBV28 - CASSLMRYGYTF TGTGCCAGCAGTTTAATGCGCTATGGCTACACCTTC
TRBJ1-1 TRBD1 TRBV5-6 - CASSGLDREYYEAFF TGTGCCAGCAGCGGATTGGACAGGGAGTATTATGAAGCTTTCTTT
TRBJ2-3 TRBD2 TRBV14 - CASSQLAGSTDTQYF TGTGCCAGCAGTCAACTAGCGGGAAGCACAGATACGCAGTATTTT
TRBJ2-7 TRBD1 TRBV5-1 - CASSRTGTGVVSGTYEQYF TGCGCCAGCAGCCGGACCGGGACAGGGGTAGTTAGCGGGACCTACGAGCAGTACTTC
TRBJ1-5 - TRBV6-1 - CASNQVDQPQHF TGTGCCAGCAACCAGGTAGATCAGCCCCAGCATTTT
TRBJ2-7 TRBD1 TRBV6-1 - CASSGQLSYEQYF TGTGCCAGCTCGGGACAGCTGTCCTACGAGCAGTACTTC
TRBJ2-7 TRBD1 TRBV4-1 - CASSLGTGFEQYF TGCGCCAGCAGCCTCGGGACAGGGTTCGAGCAGTACTTC
TRBJ2-7 TRBD1 TRBV6-1 - CASRGDRGSYEQYF TGTGCCAGCAGGGGGGACAGGGGCTCCTACGAGCAGTACTTC
TRBJ1-1 - TRBV9 once CASSVGTEPNTEAFF TGTGCCAGCAGCGTAGGAACTGAACCGAACACTGAAGCTTTCTTT
TRBJ2-5 - TRBV5-1 - CASTFLDFQSETQYF TGCGCCAGCACCTTCCTGGACTTCCAGTCGGAGACCCAGTACTTC
TRBJ1-1 - TRBV19 - CASSSDRWSTEAFF TGTGCCAGTAGTTCGGACAGATGGAGCACTGAAGCTTTCTTT
TRBJ1-4 - TRBV28 - CASSLWGLREGSTNEKLFF TGTGCCAGCAGTTTATGGGGCTTAAGGGAGGGGTCTACTAATGAAAAACTGTTTTTT
TRBJ2-7 - TRBV14 - CASSQGGSTYEQYF TGTGCCAGCAGCCAAGGCGGATCCACCTACGAGCAGTACTTC
TRBJ2-1 - TRBV5-1 - CASSPDMSSYNEQFF TGCGCCAGCAGCCCCGACATGAGCTCCTACAATGAGCAGTTCTTC
TRBJ1-2 - TRBV28 - CASSSSAAQGTDGYTF TGTGCCAGCAGTTCAAGCGCGGCACAGGGCACTGACGGCTACACCTTC
TRBJ2-1 TRBD1 TRBV5-4 once CASSPRGGGEQFF TGTGCCAGCAGCCCCAGAGGGGGCGGTGAGCAGTTCTTC
TRBJ1-4 TRBD1 TRBV7-9 - CASSRRRGQGNEKLFF TGTGCCAGCAGCCGTAGGAGGGGGCAAGGAAATGAAAAACTGTTTTTT
TRBJ2-1 TRBD2 TRBV28 - CASSLDPLAGGQQFF TGTGCCAGCAGCTTAGACCCGCTAGCGGGAGGGCAGCAGTTCTTC
TRBJ1-1 - TRBV18 - CASSPGHGENTEAFF TGTGCCAGCTCACCGGGACACGGAGAGAACACTGAAGCTTTCTTT
TRBJ2-7 TRBD1 TRBV19 - CASSTGTGIYEQYF TGTGCCAGTAGTACCGGGACAGGGATTTACGAGCAGTACTTC
TRBJ2-3 TRBD2 TRBV7-3 - CASSPNQAGGVYF TGTGCCAGCAGCCCAAATCAGGCGGGAGGCGTGTATTTT
TRBJ1-5 - TRBV6-1 few CASSETGLNQPQHF TGTGCCAGCAGTGAGACAGGTTTAAATCAGCCCCAGCATTTT
TRBJ2-1 TRBD2 TRBV5-1 - CASSETSEQFF TGCGCCAGCAGCGAGACTAGCGAGCAGTTCTTC
TRBJ1-2 TRBD1 TRBV10-1 - CASSGQGGLRTF TGCGCCAGCAGTGGACAGGGAGGTCTAAGGACCTTC
TRBJ2-1 - TRBV7-2 few CASSLLAPVSRSYNEQFF TGTGCCAGCAGCTTGCTTGCCCCGGTGTCCAGGTCCTACAATGAGCAGTTCTTC
TRBJ2-1 - TRBV11-3 - CASSLAGAGYNEQFF TGTGCCAGCAGCTTAGCAGGGGCTGGTTACAATGAGCAGTTCTTC
TRBJ1-3 TRBD1 TRBV6-6 - CASSRPETGSGNTIYF TGTGCCAGCAGCCGCCCCGAGACAGGGTCTGGAAACACCATATATTTT
TRBJ2-5 TRBD1 TRBV6-1 - CASSAAGQGWETQYF TGTGCCAGCAGTGCCGCTGGACAGGGCTGGGAGACCCAGTACTTC
TRBJ2-1 TRBD2 TRBV6-6 - CASTGLAGDNEQFF TGTGCCAGCACGGGACTAGCGGGAGACAATGAGCAGTTCTTC
TRBJ2-1 TRBD2 TRBV5-1 - CASSRRLAGADEQFF TGCGCCAGCAGCCGTCGACTAGCGGGGGCGGATGAGCAGTTCTTC
TRBJ1-5 - TRBV27 - CASRQGYSNQPQHF TGTGCCAGCAGGCAGGGGTATAGCAATCAGCCCCAGCATTTT
TRBJ1-2 TRBD1 TRBV10-2 - CASSGQGLAGYTF TGCGCCAGCAGCGGACAGGGCCTAGCAGGCTACACCTTC
TRBJ2-7 - TRBV2 - CASSVGGFYEQYF TGTGCCAGCAGTGTTGGCGGGTTCTACGAGCAGTACTTC
TRBJ2-1 - TRBV5-1 - CASSLGTGNLYNEQFF TGCGCCAGCAGCTTGGGTACAGGGAACCTTTACAATGAGCAGTTCTTC
TRBJ2-5 TRBD1 TRBV11-3 - CASSHKQGAGETQYF TGTGCCAGCAGCCATAAACAGGGGGCTGGAGAGACCCAGTACTTC
TRBJ2-2 - TRBV6-1 few CATRYTGELFF TGTGCCACCCGGTACACCGGGGAGCTGTTTTTT
TRBJ2-1 TRBD2 TRBV9 - CASSVGNSGISNEQFF TGTGCCAGCAGCGTAGGTAATAGCGGGATTTCCAATGAGCAGTTCTTC
TRBJ2-3 TRBD1 TRBV6-4 - CASSRTGSTDTQYF TGTGCCAGCAGTCGGACAGGAAGCACAGATACGCAGTATTTT
TRBJ2-1 TRBD2 TRBV7-9 - CASSSQTSGIVSGEQFF TGTGCCAGCAGCTCCCAGACTAGCGGGATTGTGTCAGGGGAGCAGTTCTTC
TRBJ1-2 - TRBV19 - CASSGDSPLNYGYTF TGTGCCAGTAGTGGAGACAGCCCTCTTAACTATGGCTACACCTTC
TRBJ1-1 - TRBV9 - CASSVGAGEVNTEAFF TGTGCCAGCAGCGTAGGGGCAGGGGAAGTGAACACTGAAGCTTTCTTT
TRBJ2-5 TRBD2 TRBV5-4 - CASSPGLVMETQYF TGTGCCAGCAGTCCGGGACTAGTCATGGAGACCCAGTACTTC
TRBJ2-5 - TRBV6-5 - CASSYSFGAPPGTQYF TGTGCCAGCAGTTACTCTTTTGGGGCACCCCCCGGGACCCAGTACTTC
TRBJ1-2 TRBD1 TRBV25-1 - CASSEYDRGTGGIYGYTF TGTGCCAGCAGTGAATATGATAGAGGGACAGGGGGGATCTATGGCTACACCTTC
TRBJ1-6 - TRBV27 once CASSPTRGYNSPLHF TGTGCCAGCAGTCCGACTCGAGGATATAATTCACCCCTCCACTTT
TRBJ2-1 - TRBV5-1 - CASSLGPSYNEQFF TGCGCCAGCAGCTTGGGTCCTTCCTACAATGAGCAGTTCTTC
TRBJ2-1 - TRBV7-9 - CASSFIAEGGPALQFF TGTGCCAGCAGCTTTATCGCCGAGGGTGGGCCAGCCCTGCAGTTCTTC